Shown below are 5 T cell receptor beta chains from a single sample sequenced in a study of beta chain features in type 1 diabetes (dated by TCRdb to the late 2010s). The library was prepared using the immunoSEQ multiplex PCR assay. The entire isolated RNA was reverse transcribed using the High Capacity cDNA Reverse Transcription Kit, and thus expressed TCRB transcripts were sequenced. In TCRdb, the immuneACCESS table is reduced to in-frame sequences with V and J assigned. These tables do not hold every clone; where another copy was compared, an unresolved V gene accounts for under half, and the others remain unexplained. The sample table lists around 330,000 clones, approximately 11% of them with a count of one. The biggest ten clones account for about 0.015% of the sample. The sample taken for sequencing was naive CD4+ T cells from blood. Reading the label with the study, this specimen's cell subset or site is: true naive CD4+ T cells. Receptor source: a woman aged 30 to 39 in good health.

This clone was counted only a few times. The gene calls are TRBV29-1 and TRBJ2-1; D possibly corresponds to TRBD1 (6 bases). V was shortened by 4 bases and J by 10 bases, with 11 bases between the two germline ends. The CDR3 totals 11 residues. CDR1 and CDR2 (germline): SQVTM, ANQGSEA. The CDR3 DNA is TGCAGCGTTGCGCAGGGGCCGGAGCAGTTCTTC. It encodes CSVAQGPEQFF.

The V gene is TRBV11-2, the J gene TRBJ2-7; TRBD2 might be the D (7 bases). This CDR3 has 15 residues. The germline V gene encodes CDR1 SGHAT and CDR2 FQNNGV. The V and J ends lost 0 bases and 5 bases respectively, with 14 bases between them. In DNA form, the CDR3 reads TGTGCCAGCAGCTTAGATGGCGGGGGCGGTGACGAGCAGTACTTC. It specifies CASSLDGGGGDEQYF. The full variable domain, completed using reference TRBV11-2 and TRBJ2-7, is EAGVAQSPRYKIIEKRQSVAFWCNPISGHATLYWYQQILGQGPKLLIQFQNNGVVDDSQLPKDRFSAERLKGVDSTLKIQPAKLEDSAVYLCASSLDGGGGDEQYFGPGTRLTVT.

This clone was detected only a few times. The chain uses TRBV28 and TRBJ1-2, with D unresolved. The CDR3 runs to 14 residues. Germline CDR1 reads MDHEN; CDR2 reads SYDVKM. Trimming shortened V by 6 bases and J by 0 bases, and 11 bases separated the two germline ends. CDR3 in DNA: TGTGCCAGCAGACGAGACTCGGCTAACTATGGCTACACCTTC. Encoded protein: CASRRDSANYGYTF.

At least ten counts were recorded for this clone. CDR3: CSVAEIQETQYF. The CDR3 DNA reads TGCAGCGTTGCGGAGATACAAGAGACCCAGTACTTC. V gene TRBV29-1 combines with J gene TRBJ2-5; D remains ambiguous. Trimming shortened V by 4 bases and J by 2 bases, and 8 bases separated the two germline ends. From germline, CDR1 is SQVTM and CDR2 ANQGSEA. CDR3 length: 12 amino acids.

The chain couples TRBV30 to TRBJ1-1; a weak D match, TRBD1 (6 bases). V lost 5 bases and J lost 1, with 11 bases in between. The CDR3 length is 13 residues. CDR1 is GTSNPN, CDR2 SVGIG, per germline (reference sequence). The CDR3 region has the DNA TGTGCCTGGTACAGGGTACCGAACACTGAAGCTTTCTTT. Translation gives CAWYRVPNTEAFF.